The 7 T cell receptor beta chains presented below share a single source sample, sequenced in a study of shared clonotypes between healthy human individuals. The method was immunoSEQ multiplex PCR; TCRdb's version includes in-frame clones alone and lacks a portion of them. The sample lists 1 million to 1.2 million clones, 77% seen once, with 0.89% in the top ten. Sequenced sample: memory CD4+ T cells from PBMCs. The subset: CD45RA-negative fraction. Receptors originate from a man aged 18 to 29 in good health. Some clones in this sample may be carry-over from other donors' samples.

This sequence joins TRBV28 and TRBJ1-4; perhaps TRBD1 as D (6 bases). Per the germline V gene, CDR1 is MDHEN and CDR2 is SYDVKM. Trimming cost V 5 bases and J 10 bases, with 26 bases left between them. The CDR3 covers 17 residues. The CDR3 nucleotides are TGTGCCAGCAGTCTCCTATCCAGGGGATCGAGTCTGGGAAAACTGTTTTTT. The encoded protein is CASSLLSRGSSLGKLFF.

The chain is built from TRBV5-1 and TRBJ1-1, with D unclear. The CDR3 is 15 residues long. Trimming cost V 2 bases and J 1 base, with 12 bases left between them. Germline V gene data show CDR1 as SGHRS and CDR2 as YFSETQ. In DNA, the CDR3 is TGCGCCAGCAGCTTCCCTGACACTTGGAACACTGAAGCTTTCTTT. Residues: CASSFPDTWNTEAFF.

The J gene is TRBJ2-6, the V gene TRBV2; possible D gene TRBD1, 6 bases. Germline CDR1 and CDR2: SNHLY and FYNNEI. The CDR3 totals 14 residues. Trimming pared 10 bases from V and 4 bases from J, leaving 14 bases between. This CDR3 reads CANSDSSGANVLTF. CDR3 DNA sequence: TGTGCCAATTCGGACAGTTCCGGGGCCAACGTCCTGACTTTC.

This clone came up many times. This sequence joins TRBV7-2 and TRBJ2-7, with 9 bases that match TRBD1. Germline CDR1 and CDR2: SGHTA and FQGNSA. V lost 6 bases to trimming and J lost 6 bases; unmatched junction nucleotides: 9. CDR3 size: 14 residues. This CDR3 is CASRSGGQGSEQYF. CDR3 coding DNA: TGTGCCAGCAGATCCGGGGGACAGGGTAGCGAGCAGTACTTC.

The chain links TRBV15 to TRBJ1-5; D is unresolved. Looked up from germline, CDR1 is LNHNV and CDR2 is YYDKDF (reference sequence). This CDR3 has 15 residues. V dropped 0 bases and J dropped 0 bases, with 6 bases sitting between them. The CDR3 here is CATSRDGHSNQPQHF. The CDR3 region has the DNA TGTGCCACCAGCAGAGATGGGCATAGCAATCAGCCCCAGCATTTT.

This clone was seen a few times. The J gene is TRBJ1-4, the V gene TRBV19; 7 nucleotides match TRBD1. Germline V gives CDR1 LNHDA, CDR2 SQIVND (reference sequence). V gave up 6 bases and J gave up 6 bases; unmatched junction bases: 13. This CDR3 is 16 amino acids long. As DNA, the CDR3 is TGTGCCAGTAGCATCAACGCAGGGGGGAAAGATGAAAAACTGTTTTTT. This codes for CASSINAGGKDEKLFF.

The chain employs TRBV5-1 and TRBJ2-3; 7 bases map to TRBD2. The junction had 10 bases not matched to a gene; V was cut back by 7 bases and J by 2 bases. Germline V gene sequence: CDR1 SGHRS, CDR2 YFSETQ. The length of the CDR3 is 15 residues. This CDR3 is CASLLRRELTDTQYF. The CDR3 region has the DNA TGCGCCAGCCTTTTGAGGCGGGAGCTCACAGATACGCAGTATTTT.